The clone carrying this T cell receptor beta chain occurred a few times. The antigen is not known. The sample belongs to a study of breast tumors, draining lymph nodes, adjacent tissues. TCRdb reprocessed the multiplex PCR reads with MiXCR, giving one entry per CDR3 protein. The data contain approximately 210,000 distinct CDR3 sequences, 30% to 35% of them singletons. Axillary draining lymph nodes of breast cancer patients supplied the node samples. Study-wide points: Tumors had less TCR diversity than lymph nodes, more than nontumor tissue. The data were judged consistent with most tumor T cells coming from lymph node and expanding in tumor. Luminal-like breast cancer showed significantly greater tumor-nontumor repertoire similarity than basal-like breast cancer did.

CDR3 length: 17 residues. Looked up from germline, CDR1 is KGHSH and CDR2 is LQKENI. The junction had 5 bases not matched to a gene; V was cut back by 0 bases and J by 3 bases. V usage is TRBV18 and J usage is TRBJ2-2, with 9 bases lining up with TRBD2. Specimen: axillary lymph node tissue. The TCR comes from a female donor with breast cancer. Some clones in this sample may be carry-over from other donors' samples. In nucleotides, the CDR3 is TGTGCCAGCTCACCACCCGCGGGAGGGCCCCACACCGGGGAGCTGTTTTTT. Translating it yields CASSPPAGGPHTGELFF.